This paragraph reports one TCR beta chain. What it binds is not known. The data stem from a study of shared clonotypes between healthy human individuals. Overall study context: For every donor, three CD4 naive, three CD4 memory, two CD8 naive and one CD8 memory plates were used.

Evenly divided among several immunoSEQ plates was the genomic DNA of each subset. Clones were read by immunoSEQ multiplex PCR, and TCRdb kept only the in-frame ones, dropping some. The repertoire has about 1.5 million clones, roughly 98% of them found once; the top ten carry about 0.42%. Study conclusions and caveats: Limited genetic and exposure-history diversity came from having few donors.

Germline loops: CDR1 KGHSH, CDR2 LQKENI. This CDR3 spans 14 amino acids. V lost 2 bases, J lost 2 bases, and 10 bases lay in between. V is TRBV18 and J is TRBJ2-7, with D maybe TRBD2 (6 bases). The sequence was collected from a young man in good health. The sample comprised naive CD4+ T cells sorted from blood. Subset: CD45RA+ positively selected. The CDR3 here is CASSPSSEPYEQYF. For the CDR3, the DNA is TGTGCCAGCTCACCATCTAGCGAACCCTACGAGCAGTACTTC.